This T cell receptor beta chain was observed in a study of OX40 agonist ivuxolimab in advanced cancers. Turning to the study itself: Patients were treated with ivuxolimab, an agonistic anti-OX40 (CD134) antibody. Patients were dosed intravenously with ivuxolimab at 0.01 to 10 mg/kg every 2 weeks. The eligibility criteria allowed prior anti-PD-1, anti-PD-L1 or anti-CTLA-4 therapy, and roughly 39% had some. General study results and limits: The study observed clonal expansion of CD4+ and CD8+ blood T cells by week 6 at 0.1 to 3.0 mg/kg.

Germline V gives CDR1 SGHVS, CDR2 FNYEAQ. The CDR3 loop spans 15 amino acids. The V end was cut by 1 base, the J end by 3 bases, with 13 bases between. With respect to this clone: Its antigen is not identified.

Clones were sequenced by immunoSEQ multiplex PCR, and TCRdb holds only the in-frame ones, with some missing. The data hold some 53,000 clones, with around 94% observed a single time. This receptor was taken from an adult with an advanced solid tumor such as melanoma, head and neck, liver or kidney cancer. This material consisted of CD4+ or CD8+ T cells sorted from blood, taken in a trial of the OX40 agonist ivuxolimab. The V and J genes are TRBV7-6 and TRBJ2-7, with D perhaps TRBD1 or TRBD2 (5 bases each). This CDR3 reads CASSLEGAGSYEQYF. As DNA, the CDR3 is TGTGCCAGCAGCTTAGAGGGTGCAGGGAGCTACGAGCAGTACTTC.